The 18 T cell receptor beta chains listed next were all sequenced from one sample in a study of Graves' ophthalmopathy and Graves' hyperthyroidism. From RNA, the CDR3 regions of TCR beta chains were amplified and sequenced. First-round RT-PCR relied on HTBI primers, and a second-round multiplex PCR came next. TCRdb processed the multiplex PCR reads anew with MiXCR; each CDR3 protein has one entry. The table lists 350,000 to 400,000 distinct CDR3 sequences, 15% of them singletons. Sequencing was performed on peripheral blood. The receptors come from a woman aged 18-29 years with stable Graves' hyperthyroidism.

This clonotype has at least ten counts. V gene TRBV19 combines with J gene TRBJ1-1, with 9 positions matching TRBD1. Germline V gives CDR1 LNHDA, CDR2 SQIVND (reference sequence). This CDR3 has 17 amino acids. The J segment lost 0 bases and the V segment lost 3 bases, leaving 8 bases of the junction unmatched. The CDR3 sequence is CASSIRGQGSMNTEAFF. CDR3 in DNA: TGTGCCAGTAGTATCCGTGGACAGGGGTCGATGAACACTGAAGCTTTCTTT.

This clonotype has a count of ten or more. The chain has TRBV5-1 and TRBJ1-6; TRBD1 is a possible D gene (5 bases). This CDR3 has 15 residues. The V end was cut by 4 bases, the J end by 7 bases, with 15 bases between. Germline V lookup: CDR1 SGHRS, CDR2 YFSETQ. The CDR3 loop is CASSPGDGPNSPLHF. Here the CDR3 DNA reads TGCGCCAGCAGCCCCGGGGACGGTCCGAATTCACCCCTCCACTTT.

This clonotype was picked up many times. The CDR3 sequence: CASSLVRGETQYF. In DNA, the CDR3 is TGTGCCAGCAGCTTAGTTAGGGGAGAGACCCAGTACTTC. The chain couples TRBV7-2 to TRBJ2-5; perhaps TRBD1 as D (5 bases). From germline, CDR1 is SGHTA and CDR2 FQGNSA. V lost 1 base, J lost 4 bases, and 7 bases lay in between. The CDR3 covers 13 residues.

V is TRBV20-1 and J is TRBJ2-5; TRBD2 matches at 7 bases. Losses at the gene ends were 2 bases for V and 4 bases for J; bases not matched to a gene: 7. CDR3 length equals 14 residues. The V gene's germline CDR1 is DFQATT and CDR2 SNEGSKA (reference sequence). The CDR3 nucleotides are TGCAGTGCTAGATTATCGGGGGGTCGAGAGACCCAGTACTTC. The encoded protein is CSARLSGGRETQYF.

At least ten counts were recorded for this clonotype. The rearrangement joins TRBV11-3 to TRBJ2-2; D unclear. Germline lookup yields CDR1 SGHNT and CDR2 YENEEA. This CDR3 comprises 14 residues. Trimming took off 0 bases at V and 4 bases at J, with 6 bases between the two ends. The CDR3 region has the DNA TGTGCCAGCAGCTTAGATACCTCCACCGGGGAGCTGTTTTTT. It codes for CASSLDTSTGELFF. Combining the CDR3 with reference TRBV11-3 and TRBJ2-2 gives the whole variable domain EAGVVQSPRYKIIEKKQPVAFWCNPISGHNTLYWYLQNLGQGPELLIRYENEEAVDDSQLPKDRFSAERLKGVDSTLKIQPAELGDSAVYLCASSLDTSTGELFFGEGSRLTVL.

This clonotype was picked up many times. The chain has TRBV2 and TRBJ2-7, with D tentatively TRBD2 (6 bases). V was shortened by 6 bases and J by 0 bases, with 12 bases between the two germline ends. The V gene's germline CDR1 is SNHLY and CDR2 FYNNEI. The CDR3 contains 14 residues. The CDR3 protein is CASRFRDSSYEQYF. CDR3 nucleotides: TGTGCCAGCAGGTTCCGGGACTCCTCCTACGAGCAGTACTTC.

This clonotype was recorded many times. CDR3: CSARVESGGLNSPLHF. DNA for the CDR3: TGCAGTGCTAGAGTCGAATCAGGGGGACTAAATTCACCCCTCCACTTT. V gene TRBV20-1 combines with J gene TRBJ1-6; 7 bases line up with TRBD1. The J segment lost 7 bases and the V segment lost 1 base, leaving 10 bases of the junction unmatched. Germline V gene sequence: CDR1 DFQATT, CDR2 SNEGSKA (reference sequence). This CDR3 is 16 amino acids long.

This clonotype was counted a single time. The chain links TRBV12-3 or TRBV12-4 to TRBJ1-2; D gene ambiguous. V was cut by 5 bases and J by 5 bases, with 18 bases left in between. The CDR3 sequence is 15 residues long. The CDR3: CASSEGPVEFYGYTF. The CDR3 bases are TGTGCCAGCAGTGAAGGTCCCGTTGAGTTTTATGGCTACACCTTC.

This clonotype was seen at least ten times. The rearrangement links TRBV12-3 or TRBV12-4 to TRBJ1-5; TRBD1 is a possible D gene (6 bases). V lost 3 bases to trimming and J lost 1 base, with 13 bases between them. The CDR3 is 16 residues long. For the CDR3, the DNA is TGTGCCAGCAGTTTGAGGTCGGGGGCCAGCAATCAGCCCCAGCATTTT. Translating gives CASSLRSGASNQPQHF.

This clonotype was picked up many times. The chain combines TRBV25-1 with TRBJ1-2; 10 bases agree with TRBD1. Trimming took 6 bases from V and 3 from J; bases not matched to a gene: 7. The V gene's germline CDR1 is MGHDK and CDR2 SYGVNS. The length of the CDR3 is 15 residues. CDR3: CASRADRGRDYGYTF. The DNA of the CDR3 is TGTGCCAGCAGAGCCGACAGGGGGCGCGACTATGGCTACACCTTC.

This clonotype was detected many times. The J gene is TRBJ1-2, the V gene TRBV10-2; D is undetermined. Looked up from germline, CDR1 is WSHSY and CDR2 is SAAADI. The CDR3 sequence is 10 residues long. Between the trimmed V and J ends, which lost 6 bases and 4 bases, there was a span of 3 bases. The CDR3 protein is CASRLYGYTF. The CDR3, as DNA: TGCGCCAGCAGGCTCTATGGCTACACCTTC.

The V and J genes are TRBV19 and TRBJ2-4, with a weak D call TRBD1 (6 bases). The CDR3 sequence is 13 residues long. Germline V gives CDR1 LNHDA, CDR2 SQIVND (reference sequence). Trimming stripped 9 bases from V and 7 bases from J, with 16 bases between. The CDR3 is CASSDRRLNIQYF. CDR3 sequence (DNA): TGTGCCAGCTCAGACAGGCGCTTGAACATTCAGTACTTC. The variable domain in full, with the rest retrieved from reference TRBV19 and TRBJ2-4, is DGGITQSPKYLFRKEGQNVTLSCEQNLNHDAMYWYRQDPGQGLRLIYYSQIVNDFQKGDIAEGYSVSREKKESFPLTVTSAQKNPTAFYLCASSDRRLNIQYFGAGTRLSVL.

This sequence joins TRBV6-1 and TRBJ2-7; no reliable D call. V was clipped by 6 bases and J by 0 bases, with 18 bases between them. CDR1 and CDR2 from the germline V gene are MNHNS and SASEGT. CDR3 length: 16 amino acids. For the CDR3, the DNA is TGTGCCAGCAGACCCTCGGGCCAGAGAGGCTCCTACGAGCAGTACTTC. Its translation is CASRPSGQRGSYEQYF.

This clonotype was counted many times. This chain uses TRBV20-1 with TRBJ1-6; TRBD1 aligns across 7 bases. J lost 6 bases, V lost 4 bases, and 3 bases had no gene match. The germline V gene has CDR1 DFQATT and CDR2 SNEGSKA (reference sequence). The CDR3 has 13 residues. This chain's CDR3 is CSATRDSNSPLHF. DNA of the CDR3: TGCAGTGCTACCAGGGACAGTAATTCACCCCTCCACTTT.

This chain connects TRBV6-2 or TRBV6-3 to TRBJ2-7; weak D call: TRBD1 (5 bases). Germline V gene sequence: CDR1 MNHEY, CDR2 SVGEGT. The CDR3 consists of 13 residues. The V end lost 7 bases, the J end lost 3 bases, and 13 bases lay between the germline ends. The CDR3, as DNA: TGTGCCAGCACCTCCGACAGCATCTACGAGCAGTACTTC. Its translation is CASTSDSIYEQYF.

The DNA of the CDR3 is TGTGCCAGTAGTATAAGGGTGCAGGGGGTGGCCTACGAGCAGTACTTC. As protein: CASSIRVQGVAYEQYF. The gene calls are TRBV19 and TRBJ2-7; TRBD1 matches at 7 bases. V was pared by 2 bases and J by 2 bases, with 9 bases of the junction left unmatched. This CDR3 is 16 amino acids long. Germline-derived CDR1 and CDR2 are LNHDA and SQIVND (reference sequence).

This clonotype was counted a few times. CDR3 region: CASSLEGTGLYEQYF. CDR3 coding DNA: TGTGCCAGCAGCTTAGAGGGGACAGGCCTCTACGAGCAGTACTTC. J is TRBJ2-7 and V is TRBV11-2; TRBD1 matches at 8 bases. In germline, CDR1 is SGHAT, CDR2 FQNNGV. The trim removed 0 bases at V and 3 bases at J, leaving 4 bases unmatched. The CDR3 extends over 15 amino acids.

This clonotype was seen at least ten times. This chain joins TRBV24-1 and TRBJ2-2, with unresolved D. The germline V gene encodes CDR1 KGHDR and CDR2 SFDVKD. Trimming left V 8 bases short and J 1 base short, with 7 bases between. This CDR3 region has 13 residues. The CDR3 spells CATNDVNTGELFF. The CDR3, as DNA: TGTGCCACCAATGACGTGAACACCGGGGAGCTGTTTTTT.